A single sample gave rise to the 25 T cell receptor beta chains below, sequenced in a study of blood T cell repertoires in COVID-19. Clones were sequenced by immunoSEQ multiplex PCR, and TCRdb holds only the in-frame ones, with some missing. The sample lists around 120,000 clones; around 80% were seen once. Sequences were obtained from peripheral blood. These receptors were collected from an older man with acute or convalescent COVID-19.

The gene calls are TRBV12-3 or TRBV12-4 and TRBJ2-7, with 9 nucleotides matching TRBD1. The J segment lost 3 bases and the V segment lost 6 bases, leaving 3 bases of the junction unmatched. This CDR3 has 13 residues. The DNA of the CDR3 is TGTGCCAGCAGCACAGGGGGCCGCTACGAGCAGTACTTC. Residues: CASSTGGRYEQYF.

This clone appeared once. This chain connects TRBV9 to TRBJ1-6; a weak D match, TRBD1 (6 bases). The germline V and J ends were trimmed by 0 bases and 6 bases, with 10 bases remaining between them. CDR3 length: 15 amino acids. Germline V gene data show CDR1 as SGDLS and CDR2 as YYNGEE. The CDR3, as DNA: TGTGCCAGCAGCGTAGGAGGGGGGGGTAATTCACCCCTCCACTTT. This translates into CASSVGGGGNSPLHF.

V and J are TRBV5-8 and TRBJ1-6; the D is unclear. The CDR3 contains 14 residues. V lost 2 bases, J lost 8 bases, and 11 bases lay in between. Germline V CDR1 and CDR2: SGHTS, YDEGEE. CDR3 bases: TGTGCCAGCAGCTTCGTTGTAAAGCATTCACCCCTCCACTTT. Translation gives CASSFVVKHSPLHF.

The chain recombines TRBV10-1 with TRBJ2-7; possible D gene TRBD1, 5 bases. Germline V gene lookup returns CDR1 WNHNN and CDR2 SYGVQD (reference sequence). The CDR3 sequence is 14 residues long. V lost 0 bases to trimming and J lost 1 base, with 7 bases between them. DNA of the CDR3: TGCGCCAGCAGTGAGTCTCAGGGATCCTACGAGCAGTACTTC. This translates into CASSESQGSYEQYF.

The chain recombines TRBV4-2 with TRBJ2-6; a possible D gene is TRBD1 (5 bases). CDR1 LGHNA and CDR2 YNFKEQ come from the germline V gene. The CDR3 has 16 amino acids. V was cut by 1 base and J by 2 bases, with 9 bases left in between. CDR3 sequence (DNA): TGTGCCAGCAGCCAAGGAGCAGGGCCTGGGGCCAACGTCCTGACTTTC. Protein sequence: CASSQGAGPGANVLTF.

This sequence joins TRBV18 and TRBJ1-2, with 7 bases lining up with TRBD1. Germline V lookup: CDR1 KGHSH, CDR2 LQKENI. Unmatched junction bases numbered 3, after V lost 5 bases and J lost 3 bases. The CDR3 contains 13 residues. The CDR3 spells CASSLQGYYGYTF. The DNA of the CDR3 is TGTGCCAGCTCATTACAGGGGTACTATGGCTACACCTTC.

V gene TRBV7-2 combines with J gene TRBJ1-5; 7 bases line up with TRBD1. CDR1 and CDR2 (germline): SGHTA, FQGNSA. The CDR3 has 14 residues. Trimming removed 5 bases from V and 0 bases from J; junction bases left unmatched: 1. The CDR3 DNA reads as TGTGCCAGCAGCCACAGGGGTAGCAATCAGCCCCAGCATTTT. Amino acid sequence: CASSHRGSNQPQHF. Looking up the rest from reference TRBV7-2 and TRBJ1-5 gives the full variable domain: GAGVSQSPSNKVTEKGKDVELRCDPISGHTALYWYRQSLGQGLEFLIYFQGNSAPDKSGLPSDRFSAERTGGSVSTLTIQRTQQEDSAVYLCASSHRGSNQPQHFGDGTRLSIL.

This chain links TRBV10-1 with TRBJ1-1, with D maybe TRBD1 (6 bases). CDR3 length: 14 residues. Trimming left V 2 bases short and J 6 bases short, with 13 bases between. Looked up from germline, CDR1 is WNHNN and CDR2 is SYGVQD (reference sequence). The CDR3 DNA is TGCGCCAGCAGTGAGGACAGGCCCTTGTCTGAAGCTTTCTTT. Its protein product is CASSEDRPLSEAFF.

The chain carries TRBV19 and TRBJ2-6, with 8 bases lining up with TRBD1. CDR1 is LNHDA, CDR2 SQIVND, per germline (reference sequence). The J segment lost 0 bases and the V segment lost 4 bases, leaving 11 bases of the junction unmatched. The CDR3 consists of 19 residues. For the CDR3, the DNA is TGTGCCAGTAGTAATCGTCTCGGGACAGGCCTCTCTGGGGCCAACGTCCTGACTTTC. It translates to CASSNRLGTGLSGANVLTF.

The V gene is TRBV5-4, the J gene TRBJ2-2, with D perhaps matching TRBD2 (5 bases). V was cut by 0 bases and J by 7 bases, with 13 bases left in between. Per the germline V gene, CDR1 is SGHNT and CDR2 is YYREEE (reference sequence). This CDR3 is 15 amino acids long. CDR3 region: CASSLAEDRGGELFF. The CDR3, as DNA: TGTGCCAGCAGCTTGGCCGAGGACCGGGGCGGGGAGCTGTTTTTT.

The J gene is TRBJ2-1, the V gene TRBV28; 8 nucleotides line up with TRBD2. Germline trimming cut 5 bases from V and 1 base from J; bases unmatched to any gene: 7. CDR3 size: 16 residues. The V gene's germline CDR1 is MDHEN and CDR2 SYDVKM. The CDR3 spells CASSTIGGGSYNEQFF. The CDR3 bases are TGTGCCAGCAGTACAATCGGGGGGGGATCCTACAATGAGCAGTTCTTC.

This clone was picked up a small number of times. The chain combines TRBV5-6 with TRBJ1-3; D unresolved. V was shortened by 0 bases and J by 8 bases, with 15 bases between the two germline ends. Germline assignment: CDR1 SGHDT and CDR2 YYEEEE. CDR3 length: 15 residues. In DNA, the CDR3 is TGTGCCAGCAGCTTGGAGTCAGTTTTTTCTTACACCATATATTTT. Translation gives CASSLESVFSYTIYF.

The CDR3 is CASSAIRDSYEQYF. CDR3 DNA sequence: TGTGCCAGCAGCGCAATCCGGGACAGCTACGAGCAGTACTTC. The chain employs TRBV11-2 and TRBJ2-7; TRBD1 matches at 7 bases. V dropped 5 bases and J dropped 3; count of bases not matched to a gene: 7. This CDR3 has 14 residues. From germline, CDR1 is SGHAT and CDR2 FQNNGV.

This chain uses TRBV11-2 with TRBJ1-5; the match to TRBD1 covers 7 bases. The CDR3 has 13 amino acids. Germline lookup yields CDR1 SGHAT and CDR2 FQNNGV. V dropped 5 bases and J dropped 5; count of bases not matched to a gene: 3. DNA for the CDR3: TGTGCCAGCAGCAGGGGGCGCGATCAGCCCCAGCATTTT. Encoded protein: CASSRGRDQPQHF. Supplemented by reference TRBV11-2 and TRBJ1-5, the full variable domain reads EAGVAQSPRYKIIEKRQSVAFWCNPISGHATLYWYQQILGQGPKLLIQFQNNGVVDDSQLPKDRFSAERLKGVDSTLKIQPAKLEDSAVYLCASSRGRDQPQHFGDGTRLSIL.

CDR3 region: CASSYVATASTDTQYF. CDR3 bases: TGTGCCAGCAGTTACGTCGCGACAGCTAGCACAGATACGCAGTATTTT. V usage is TRBV6-5 and J usage is TRBJ2-3, with a tentative D call TRBD1 (5 bases). Germline V CDR1 and CDR2: MNHEY, SVGAGI. With 2 bases removed from V and 0 bases from J, the gap between germline ends came to 12 bases. There are 16 residues in the CDR3.

The chain has TRBV4-2 and TRBJ2-1, with 10 nucleotides matching TRBD2. The V and J ends lost 5 bases and 9 bases, in that order; junction bases with no gene match: 10. Germline values: CDR1 LGHNA, CDR2 YNFKEQ. The CDR3 contains 15 residues. The CDR3 DNA reads TGTGCCAGCAGCGACCCTAGCGGGGGACCACCTGAGCAGTTCTTC. Translation: CASSDPSGGPPEQFF.

A note on this clone: The same CDR3 arises from other DNA sequences in this sample as well. The CDR3 spells CASSFQVTGELFF. As DNA, the CDR3 is TGCGCCAGCAGCTTCCAGGTCACCGGGGAGCTGTTTTTT. The rearrangement joins TRBV5-1 to TRBJ2-2; D unresolved. CDR1 and CDR2 from the germline V gene are SGHRS and YFSETQ. The CDR3 totals 13 residues. The ends were cut back, 2 bases at V and 4 bases at J, with 6 bases in the middle.

Many counts were recorded for this clone. The genes are TRBV5-4 and TRBJ2-3, with 10 bases lining up with TRBD2. Trimming removed 3 bases from V and 2 bases from J; junction bases left unmatched: 12. Looked up from germline, CDR1 is SGHNT and CDR2 is YYREEE (reference sequence). The CDR3 is 18 amino acids. CDR3 coding DNA: TGTGCCAGCAGCTCCCCTAGCGGGGGAGCGGAGTTCACAGATACGCAGTATTTT. This encodes CASSSPSGGAEFTDTQYF.

This clone was seen a handful of times. The V and J genes are TRBV30 and TRBJ1-6; possible D gene TRBD1, 5 bases. CDR3 length: 13 residues. The germline gives CDR1 GTSNPN, CDR2 SVGIG (reference sequence). Trimming removed 3 bases at V and 7 bases at J, with 10 bases between. CDR3 loop: CAWSSGPNSPLHF. CDR3 in DNA: TGTGCCTGGAGCTCAGGGCCCAATTCACCCCTCCACTTT.

This sequence joins TRBV7-9 and TRBJ1-6, with 8 nucleotides matching TRBD1. There are 14 residues in the CDR3. Trimming removed 5 bases from V and 7 bases from J; junction bases left unmatched: 4. Germline assignment: CDR1 SEHNR and CDR2 FQNEAQ (reference sequence). DNA for the CDR3: TGTGCCAGCAGCCGGACAGGGCGCAATTCACCCCTCCACTTT. Amino acid sequence: CASSRTGRNSPLHF.

J is TRBJ1-2 and V is TRBV4-2, with 9 positions matching TRBD1. This CDR3 has 17 amino acids. The V segment lost 0 bases and the J segment 1 base; nucleotides outside the gene matches: 6. Looked up from germline, CDR1 is LGHNA and CDR2 is YNFKEQ. CDR3 region: CASSQEKGGQGNYGYTF. Here the CDR3 DNA reads TGTGCCAGCAGCCAAGAGAAAGGGGGACAGGGTAACTATGGCTACACCTTC.

This clone was observed once. The CDR3 DNA is TGTGCCAGCAGTTACAGGCGGGAGGCTGAAGCTTTCTTT. As protein: CASSYRREAEAFF. V is TRBV6-5 and J is TRBJ1-1; D not resolved. The CDR3 covers 13 residues. Trimming shortened V by 2 bases and J by 6 bases, and 10 bases separated the two germline ends. CDR1 and CDR2 from the germline V gene are MNHEY and SVGAGI.

This chain connects TRBV11-1 to TRBJ1-6; the D gene is possibly TRBD1 (6 bases). The CDR3 extends over 16 amino acids. The V end was cut by 5 bases, the J end by 6 bases, with 17 bases between. The germline CDR1 and CDR2 sequences are SGHAT and FQDESV (reference sequence). CDR3 DNA sequence: TGTGCCAGCAGCCATGCCGGGACACGGCTTAATTCACCCCTCCACTTT. It yields the protein CASSHAGTRLNSPLHF. Based on the CDR3 plus reference TRBV11-1 and TRBJ1-6, the full variable domain is EAEVAQSPRYKITEKSQAVAFWCDPISGHATLYWYRQILGQGPELLVQFQDESVVDDSQLPKDRFSAERLKGVDSTLKIQPAELGDSAMYLCASSHAGTRLNSPLHFGNGTRLTVT.

The chain uses TRBV10-3 and TRBJ1-3, with TRBD1 as a possible D gene (6 bases). V lost 2 bases, J lost 8 bases, and 22 bases lay in between. Germline values: CDR1 ENHRY, CDR2 SYGVKD. The CDR3 covers 17 residues. This CDR3 is CAISEPSPNRDGYTIYF. As DNA, the CDR3 is TGTGCCATCAGTGAGCCCAGCCCTAACAGGGATGGTTACACCATATATTTT.

The chain joins TRBV19 to TRBJ2-3; TRBD1 aligns across 7 bases. The CDR3 loop spans 14 amino acids. CDR1 and CDR2 (germline): LNHDA, SQIVND (reference sequence). V shed 5 bases, J shed 1 base, and the junction held 3 bases outside the gene matches. CDR3 nucleotide sequence: TGTGCCAGTAGTTGGGACAGCCGCACAGATACGCAGTATTTT. This sequence encodes CASSWDSRTDTQYF.